The T cell receptor beta chain under discussion was sequenced for a study of cytomegalovirus exposure and HLA in healthy donors listed by TCRdb under 2017. About the full investigation: In an earlier analysis of several hundred of the donors, 276 Gb of sequence data and roughly 100 million unique TCR beta sequences from 180 million or so T cells were reported. An early release that covered some 640 HLA-typed donors contained around 300 gigabases of sequencing data and approximately 85 million unique TCR sequences. The genetic ancestry cluster associated with self-reported Caucasian donors included roughly 84% of the roughly 400 genotyped donors. The study aimed to test whether signatures of past pathogen exposure could be identified by cataloging public T cell receptors. The T cell repertoires of about 700 subjects were profiled by immunosequencing and related to cytomegalovirus serostatus. A separate validation cohort of some 130 different subjects was used in addition to the approximately 610-subject first cohort. To predict cytomegalovirus infection status, the study brought together high-throughput TCR immunosequencing, statistical association of individual TCRs with disease status, and machine learning. A later analysis re-analyzed previously published TCR beta repertoires from several hundred donors and added high-resolution HLA genotyping to study TCR occurrence patterns. The later analysis used no new phenotypic data to find candidate immune exposures, relying instead on TCR beta sequences and their occurrence across donors. An earlier analysis of 500 to 650 of the donors applied high-throughput TCR beta sequencing to assess whether each TCR beta V gene segment acted as functional or pseudogenic. Donor age, sex, ethnicity and CMV serostatus were compiled together with the repertoire data. Genome-wide SNP genotypes for about 60% of the 666 donors were used in a later genetic analysis, which treated that subset as a discovery cohort. Every repertoire in the discovery cohort had been generated on one and the same sequencing platform. Class I and class II HLA loci were covered by the typing at four-digit resolution. Typing coverage differed by locus: A, B, C, DRB1 and DQB1 were typed in about 620-640 donors, DQA1 in 522, DPA1 in some 610, and DPB1 in 400 to 490. A few DR-DQ haplotypes were handled as single units for association and clustering because linkage in the cohort was strong. Among under 450 genotyped donors of the cohort, an average of roughly 240,000 unique TCR beta nucleotide sequences were sequenced per donor, roughly 18% of them non-productive.

The cohort comprised fewer than 750 healthy bone marrow donors. Cohort members were all nominally healthy when sampled, although unrecorded immune exposures were likely present. The donor tested CMV seropositive, placing the donor among the roughly 270 seropositive members of the cohort. A peripheral blood sample was collected from each donor, and TCR beta sequencing was performed on peripheral blood mononuclear cells. Genomic DNA extraction from the blood cell samples was performed with the Qiagen DNeasy Blood Extraction Kit. Libraries were made using the immunoSEQ multiplex PCR assay. For the multiplex PCR, a mixture combining 60 forward primers for TCR Vbeta segments and 13 reverse primers for TCR Jbeta segments was used. The CDR3 region of rearranged TCR beta genes was amplified from genomic DNA by a multiplex PCR assay. The amplified TCR beta libraries were sequenced on the Illumina HiSeq System as 87-base-pair reads. The original methods were these. A later analysis tallied approximately 87 million unique TCR beta chains across the 660 or so repertoires, and around 10 million of those chains were shared by two or more donors. A nearest-neighbor algorithm error-corrected the raw reads and collapsed the reads into unique sequences, merging closely related sequences to remove PCR and sequencing errors. Alignment of CDR3 sequences to IMGT reference sequences was used to assign V, D and J gene segments. Each retained sequence needed at least a six-nucleotide match to both a V gene segment and a J gene segment. Rearrangements were classified as productive when the CDR3 lacked stop codons and remained in frame with V and J, and all other rearrangements were classified as non-productive. Following IMGT convention, CDR3 was defined as the stretch from the second conserved V-encoded cysteine to the conserved J-encoded phenylalanine. The earlier analysis of 500 to 600 of the donors excluded sequences that lacked an unambiguous match to a single V gene segment. An earlier analysis of 587 of the donors called V segments functional above 56.7% productive rearrangements and segregating when the between-donor standard deviation exceeded 5%. A statistical classification framework was developed to diagnose cytomegalovirus status using the catalog of TCR beta chain sequences. In a later analysis, TCR nucleotide sequences were compared against IMGT/GENE-DB human TR gene sequences so that V and J genes could be assigned. A later analysis assigned CDR3 sequences and most-parsimonious VDJ recombination scenarios with the TCRdist pipeline. A later analysis defined each TCR beta chain by its CDR3 amino acid sequence plus V-gene family, and excluded reads lacking a unique V-gene family. In a later analysis, around 650 highly shared, low-generation-probability nucleotide sequences were removed to address suspected cross-contamination and a sequencing artifact. For each public chain, a later analysis derived a clonal expansion index from normalized ranks of inferred template counts within each repertoire. Generation probabilities in a later analysis came from a VDJ recombination model fitted to out-of-frame rearrangements, and those results were checked against IGoR. In a later analysis, hypergeometric tests were used to score TCR-TCR, TCR-HLA and TCR-CMV co-occurrence, with a repertoire-size bias correction applied to TCR pairs. In a later analysis, false discovery rates were estimated by permuting HLA or CMV assignments 20 times. In a later analysis, co-occurring TCRs were grouped using DBSCAN, with TCRdist sequence similarity added in when clustering inside HLA-allele-positive subsets. Repertoires with fewer than 30,000 or more than 120,000 public chains were left out of co-occurrence clustering, as were a handful of repertoires with anomalous nucleotide sharing. The source is immuneACCESS, and TCRdb retained only in-frame sequences with V and J called. Part of the clones is not carried over; for the studies checked, unresolved V genes explain less than half of this, and the remainder is unexplained. V and J calls and clone size are given by that table; D and trimming were obtained from the DNA. The sample includes about 120,000 clones, with 80% observed a single time. The biggest ten clones account for approximately 8.4% of the sample.

Notes on this clone: The specificity of this receptor is unknown. Base qualities are not at hand, and no much larger clone is one base apart.

Trimming leaves V shorter by 3 bases and J shorter by 2 bases, with the junction holding 6 bases beyond the gene matches. The CDR3 starts with the cysteine, ends with the phenylalanine, and has 15 residues. Only the CDR3 DNA stays, 45 bases, in frame from base 1. CDR1 is given as LNHDA and CDR2 as SQIVND, both from the germline V gene (reference sequence). The investigation overall reported the following: In a later analysis, several top co-occurrence clusters were reported to appear linked to parvovirus B19, influenza, CMV and Epstein-Barr virus. The cohort was sequenced for TCR beta chains only, and without alpha or paired-chain data the features that could be detected were limited. The authors suggested that the approach could potentially be generalized to other disease states and immunological phenotypes. A cluster of highly shared sequence variants was judged likely to be a technical artifact of the sequencing pipeline. In an earlier analysis of around 600 of the donors, most TCR beta V segments appeared in productive rearrangements about 87% or about 30% of the time, broadly matching IMGT annotations. In a later genetic analysis, fewer N-insertions in productive TCRs were reported among donors in an Asian-associated ancestry cluster than the roughly 700-donor mean. In a later genetic analysis, a missense DCLRE1C variant was associated with V-gene and J-gene trimming of TCR beta chains, and the association was replicated in an independent cohort. The 87-base-pair reads could not distinguish some IMGT-functional V segments, including TRBV6-2 and TRBV6-3, so those segments were excluded. A later analysis found that most CMV-associated TCR beta chains appeared HLA-restricted, with HLA associations seemingly driven largely by CMV exposure. In a later analysis, 15,000 to 20,000 TCR beta sequences were associated with specific HLA alleles at a false discovery rate of 0.05. In the study, around 150 TCR beta chains were listed as associated with cytomegalovirus. Across donors, most TCR sequences were observed very rarely, whereas some public TCRs were present in many individuals. Because HLA typing was unavailable for some donors at each locus, only the typed subset was used in association tests. When HLA alleles, especially DR and DQ, strongly co-occurred, attributing TCR associations to individual alleles was difficult. In vitro tests confirmed that a few of the cytomegalovirus-associated TCR beta chains recognize cytomegalovirus antigens. Compared with equally common non-associated chains, HLA-associated TCR beta chains in a later analysis were more clonally expanded and had lower generation probabilities. A further reported finding was that TCR beta sequences accurately predicted the HLA-A and HLA-B alleles for most subjects in the first cohort. Because counts were too low, some 17 rarely observed V segments, including chromosome 9 orphons, were left out of the earlier analysis of 500 to 650 of the donors. In both the original and validation cohorts, the classifier was reported to diagnose cytomegalovirus status with high specificity and sensitivity. Presence/absence analyses assumed roughly uniform sequencing depth across donors, an assumption that may not hold. Correlated functional status among segregating V segments might be attributable to linkage disequilibrium, but an unknown experimental factor could not be ruled out. Immune exposure information for the cohort was limited to CMV serostatus. A later analysis found that TCR association rates varied across HLA loci, with DRB1 alleles showing the most associated TCRs and HLA-C alleles the fewest.

Sequenced sample: PBMCs. The receptor comes from a young man in good health and CMV-seropositive. The chain joins TRBV19 to TRBJ2-7; 8 bases in between match TRBD2. The CDR3 in this case is CASSIGRALPYEQYF. The DNA reads TGTGCCAGTAGTATCGGGAGGGCTCTACCCTACGAGCAGTACTTC.